This T cell receptor beta chain was retrieved from a study of Ad26.COV2.S vaccination and SARS-CoV-2 variants. A remark on this clone: Its antigen is still unknown.

Study outcomes and limitations: Spike-specific TCR breadth ran higher among vaccine recipients than placebo recipients. Measures of TCR breadth and depth may have fallen short of total T cell responses. Placebo recipients and vaccine recipients were similar in non-spike TCR breadth.

The CDR3 extends over 16 amino acids. Trimming removed 4 bases at V and 5 bases at J, with 20 bases between. Per the germline V gene, CDR1 is SEHNR and CDR2 is FQNEAQ (reference sequence). The table came from immunoSEQ multiplex PCR; TCRdb's copy has only in-frame clones and leaves some out. This sample has about 350,000 clones, with 92% found just once. This receptor was identified in a human donor who had recovered from COVID-19. Sequencing was performed on peripheral blood, taken after recovery from COVID-19. The chain recombines TRBV7-9 with TRBJ1-2, with D perhaps TRBD1 (6 bases). The CDR3 loop is CASSSPGQIISYGYTF. The CDR3 bases are TGTGCCAGCAGCTCCCCGGGACAAATAATAAGTTATGGCTACACCTTC.